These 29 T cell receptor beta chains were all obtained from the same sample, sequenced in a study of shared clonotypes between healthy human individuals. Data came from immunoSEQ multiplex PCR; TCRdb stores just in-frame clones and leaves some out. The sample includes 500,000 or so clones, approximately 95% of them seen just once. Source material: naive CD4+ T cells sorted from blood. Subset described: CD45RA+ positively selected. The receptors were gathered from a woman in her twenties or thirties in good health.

In nucleotides, the CDR3 is TGTGCCATCTCCGCCTACAATGAGCAGTTCTTC. Translating gives CAISAYNEQFF. The chain has TRBV10-3 and TRBJ2-1, with D unclear. Trimming removed 8 bases from V and 2 bases from J, with 4 bases in between. This CDR3 is 11 amino acids long. Germline CDR1 is ENHRY and CDR2 is SYGVKD.

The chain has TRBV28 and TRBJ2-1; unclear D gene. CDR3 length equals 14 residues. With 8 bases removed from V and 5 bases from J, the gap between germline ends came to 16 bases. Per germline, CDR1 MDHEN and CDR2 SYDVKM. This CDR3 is CASATMRIDNEQFF. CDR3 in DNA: TGTGCCAGCGCCACGATGAGGATTGACAATGAGCAGTTCTTC. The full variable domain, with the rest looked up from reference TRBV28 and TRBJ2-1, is DVKVTQSSRYLVKRTGEKVFLECVQDMDHENMFWYRQDPGLGLRLIYFSYDVKMKEKGDIPEGYSVSREKKERFSLILESASTNQTSMYLCASATMRIDNEQFFGPGTRLTVL.

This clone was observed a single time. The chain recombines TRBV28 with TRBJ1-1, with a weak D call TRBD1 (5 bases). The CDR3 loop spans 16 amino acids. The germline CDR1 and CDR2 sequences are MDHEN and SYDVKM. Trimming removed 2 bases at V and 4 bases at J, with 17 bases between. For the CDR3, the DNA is TGTGCCAGCAGTTTAGTGATGGGCGGTGGGGGCACTGAAGCTTTCTTT. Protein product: CASSLVMGGGGTEAFF. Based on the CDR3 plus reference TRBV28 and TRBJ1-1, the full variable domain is DVKVTQSSRYLVKRTGEKVFLECVQDMDHENMFWYRQDPGLGLRLIYFSYDVKMKEKGDIPEGYSVSREKKERFSLILESASTNQTSMYLCASSLVMGGGGTEAFFGQGTRLTVV.

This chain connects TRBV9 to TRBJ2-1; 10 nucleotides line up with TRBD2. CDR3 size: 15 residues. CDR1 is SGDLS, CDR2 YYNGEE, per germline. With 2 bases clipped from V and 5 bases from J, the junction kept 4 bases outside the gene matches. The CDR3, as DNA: TGTGCCAGCAGCGTCCGGACTAGCGGTAACAATGAGCAGTTCTTC. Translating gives CASSVRTSGNNEQFF.

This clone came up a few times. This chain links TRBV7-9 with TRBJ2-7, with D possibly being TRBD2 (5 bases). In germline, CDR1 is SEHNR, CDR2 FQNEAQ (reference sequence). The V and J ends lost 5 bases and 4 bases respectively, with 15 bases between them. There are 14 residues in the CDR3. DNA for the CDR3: TGTGCCAGCAGCAACCCGGACTGGCGATACGAGCAGTACTTC. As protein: CASSNPDWRYEQYF. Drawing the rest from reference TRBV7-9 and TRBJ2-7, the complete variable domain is DTGVSQNPRHKITKRGQNVTFRCDPISEHNRLYWYRQTLGQGPEFLTYFQNEAQLEKSRLLSDRFSAERPKGSFSTLEIQRTEQGDSAMYLCASSNPDWRYEQYFGPGTRLTVT.

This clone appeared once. This CDR3 is CASSPGNQNGYTF. CDR3 bases: TGTGCCAGTAGTCCCGGGAATCAGAATGGCTACACCTTC. The chain joins TRBV19 to TRBJ1-2; the D is unclear. This CDR3 spans 13 amino acids. Germline assignment: CDR1 LNHDA and CDR2 SQIVND (reference sequence). V was clipped by 5 bases and J by 6 bases, with 13 bases between them. The variable domain in full, with the rest retrieved from reference TRBV19 and TRBJ1-2, is DGGITQSPKYLFRKEGQNVTLSCEQNLNHDAMYWYRQDPGQGLRLIYYSQIVNDFQKGDIAEGYSVSREKKESFPLTVTSAQKNPTAFYLCASSPGNQNGYTFGSGTRLTVV.

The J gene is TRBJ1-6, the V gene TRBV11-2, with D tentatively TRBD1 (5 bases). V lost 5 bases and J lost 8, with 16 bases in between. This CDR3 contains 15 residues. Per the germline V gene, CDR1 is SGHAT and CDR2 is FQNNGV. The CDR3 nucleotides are TGTGCCAGCAGCCGCTCGGACATAGTCTATTCACCCCTCCACTTT. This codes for CASSRSDIVYSPLHF. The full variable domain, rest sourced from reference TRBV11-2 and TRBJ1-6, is EAGVAQSPRYKIIEKRQSVAFWCNPISGHATLYWYQQILGQGPKLLIQFQNNGVVDDSQLPKDRFSAERLKGVDSTLKIQPAKLEDSAVYLCASSRSDIVYSPLHFGNGTRLTVT.

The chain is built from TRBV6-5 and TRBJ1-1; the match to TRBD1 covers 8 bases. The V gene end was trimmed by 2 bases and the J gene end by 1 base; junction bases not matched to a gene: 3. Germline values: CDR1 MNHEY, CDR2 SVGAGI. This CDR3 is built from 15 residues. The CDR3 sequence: CASSYDQGANTEAFF. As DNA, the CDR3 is TGTGCCAGCAGTTACGATCAGGGGGCGAACACTGAAGCTTTCTTT.

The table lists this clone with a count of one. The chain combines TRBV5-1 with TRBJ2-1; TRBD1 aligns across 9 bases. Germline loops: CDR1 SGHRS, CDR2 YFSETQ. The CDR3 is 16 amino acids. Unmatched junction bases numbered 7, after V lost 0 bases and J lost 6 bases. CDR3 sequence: CASSLAPGTGLNEQFF. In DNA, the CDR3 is TGCGCCAGCAGCTTGGCCCCCGGGACAGGGCTCAATGAGCAGTTCTTC.

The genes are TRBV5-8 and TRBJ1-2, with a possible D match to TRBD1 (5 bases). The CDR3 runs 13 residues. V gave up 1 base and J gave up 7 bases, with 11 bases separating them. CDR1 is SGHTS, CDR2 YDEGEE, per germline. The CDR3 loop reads CASSLKGFIGYTF. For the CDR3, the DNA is TGTGCCAGCAGCTTGAAGGGGTTCATTGGCTACACCTTC.

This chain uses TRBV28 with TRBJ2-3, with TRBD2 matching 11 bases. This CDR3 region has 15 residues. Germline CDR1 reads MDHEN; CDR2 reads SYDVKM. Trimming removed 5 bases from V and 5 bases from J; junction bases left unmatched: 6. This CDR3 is CASSDSGRALDTQYF. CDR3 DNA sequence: TGTGCCAGCAGTGATAGCGGGAGGGCCTTAGATACGCAGTATTTT.

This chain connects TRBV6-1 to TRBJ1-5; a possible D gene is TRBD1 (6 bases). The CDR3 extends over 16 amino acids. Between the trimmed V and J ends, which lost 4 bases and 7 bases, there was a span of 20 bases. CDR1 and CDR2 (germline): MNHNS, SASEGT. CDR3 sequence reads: CASSADGGPYQQPQHF. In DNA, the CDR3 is TGTGCCAGCAGTGCCGACGGGGGCCCTTATCAGCAGCCCCAGCATTTT.

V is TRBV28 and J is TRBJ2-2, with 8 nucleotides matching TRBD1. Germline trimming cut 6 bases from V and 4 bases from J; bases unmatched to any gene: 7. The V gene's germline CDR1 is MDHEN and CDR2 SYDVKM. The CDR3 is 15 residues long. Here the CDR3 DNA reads TGTGCCAGCAGCTGGGACAGGTGGAGCACCGGGGAGCTGTTTTTT. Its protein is CASSWDRWSTGELFF.

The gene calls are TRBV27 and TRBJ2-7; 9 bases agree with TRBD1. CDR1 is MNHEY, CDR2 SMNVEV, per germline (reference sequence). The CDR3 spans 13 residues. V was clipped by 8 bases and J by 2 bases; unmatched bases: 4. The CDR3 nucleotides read TGTGCCAGCGCCGGGACAGGGACCTACGAGCAGTACTTC. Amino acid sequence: CASAGTGTYEQYF.

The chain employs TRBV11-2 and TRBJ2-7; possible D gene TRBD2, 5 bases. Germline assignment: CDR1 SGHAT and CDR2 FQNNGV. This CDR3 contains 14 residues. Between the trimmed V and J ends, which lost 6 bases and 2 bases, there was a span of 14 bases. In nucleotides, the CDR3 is TGTGCCAGCAGTTTCCGGGGAGCGACCTACGAGCAGTACTTC. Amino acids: CASSFRGATYEQYF.

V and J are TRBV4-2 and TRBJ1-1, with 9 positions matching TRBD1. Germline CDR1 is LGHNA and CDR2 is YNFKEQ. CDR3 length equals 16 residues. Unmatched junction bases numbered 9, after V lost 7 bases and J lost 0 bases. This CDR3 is CASTLGQGTMNTEAFF. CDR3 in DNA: TGTGCCAGCACCCTGGGACAGGGAACAATGAACACTGAAGCTTTCTTT.

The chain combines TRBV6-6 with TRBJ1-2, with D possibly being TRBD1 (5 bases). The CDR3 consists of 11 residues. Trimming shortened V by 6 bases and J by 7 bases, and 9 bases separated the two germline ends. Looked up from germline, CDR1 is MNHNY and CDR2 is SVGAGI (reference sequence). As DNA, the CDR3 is TGTGCCAGCAGCGGGACTTCTGGCTACACCTTC. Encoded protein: CASSGTSGYTF.

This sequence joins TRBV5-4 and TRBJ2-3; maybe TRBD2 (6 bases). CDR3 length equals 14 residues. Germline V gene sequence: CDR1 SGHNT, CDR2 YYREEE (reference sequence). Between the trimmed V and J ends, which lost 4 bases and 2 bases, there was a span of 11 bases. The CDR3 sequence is CASSIGTLTDTQYF. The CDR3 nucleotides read TGTGCCAGCAGCATCGGGACTCTCACAGATACGCAGTATTTT. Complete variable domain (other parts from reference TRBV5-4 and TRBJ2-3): ETGVTQSPTHLIKTRGQQVTLRCSSQSGHNTVSWYQQALGQGPQFIFQYYREEENGRGNFPPRFSGLQFPNYSSELNVNALELDDSALYLCASSIGTLTDTQYFGPGTRLTVL.

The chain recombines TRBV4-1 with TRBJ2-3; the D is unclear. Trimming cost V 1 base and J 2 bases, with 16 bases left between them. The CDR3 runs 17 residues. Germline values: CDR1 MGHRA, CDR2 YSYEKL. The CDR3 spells CASSQVPVGLSTDTQYF. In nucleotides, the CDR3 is TGCGCCAGCAGCCAAGTCCCGGTGGGGTTATCCACAGATACGCAGTATTTT.

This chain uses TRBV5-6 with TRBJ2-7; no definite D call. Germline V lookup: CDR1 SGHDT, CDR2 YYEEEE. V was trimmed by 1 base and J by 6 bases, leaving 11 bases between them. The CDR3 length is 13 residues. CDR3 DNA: TGTGCCAGCAGCTTGTTCTCGGGTCGCGAGCAGTACTTC. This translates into CASSLFSGREQYF. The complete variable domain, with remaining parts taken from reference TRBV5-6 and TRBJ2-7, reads DAGVTQSPTHLIKTRGQQVTLRCSPKSGHDTVSWYQQALGQGPQFIFQYYEEEERQRGNFPDRFSGHQFPNYSSELNVNALLLGDSALYLCASSLFSGREQYFGPGTRLTVT.

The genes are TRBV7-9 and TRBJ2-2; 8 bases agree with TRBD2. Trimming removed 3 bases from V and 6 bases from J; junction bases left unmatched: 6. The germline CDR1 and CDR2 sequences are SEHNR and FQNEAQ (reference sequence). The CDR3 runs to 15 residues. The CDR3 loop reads CASSFRSGSAGELFF. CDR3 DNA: TGTGCCAGCAGCTTCCGAAGCGGGAGCGCCGGGGAGCTGTTTTTT.

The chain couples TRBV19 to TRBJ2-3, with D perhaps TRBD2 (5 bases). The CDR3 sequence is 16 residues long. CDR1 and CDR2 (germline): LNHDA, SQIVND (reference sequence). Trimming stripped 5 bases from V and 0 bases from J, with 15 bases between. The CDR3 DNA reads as TGTGCCAGTAGTCCAAGGACTCACCTTAGCACAGATACGCAGTATTTT. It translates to CASSPRTHLSTDTQYF.

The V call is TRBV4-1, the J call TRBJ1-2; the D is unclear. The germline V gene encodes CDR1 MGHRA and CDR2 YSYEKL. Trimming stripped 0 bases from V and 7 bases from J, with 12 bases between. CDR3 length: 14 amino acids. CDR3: CASSQDFPVGGYTF. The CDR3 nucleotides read TGCGCCAGCAGCCAAGATTTCCCAGTGGGTGGCTACACCTTC.

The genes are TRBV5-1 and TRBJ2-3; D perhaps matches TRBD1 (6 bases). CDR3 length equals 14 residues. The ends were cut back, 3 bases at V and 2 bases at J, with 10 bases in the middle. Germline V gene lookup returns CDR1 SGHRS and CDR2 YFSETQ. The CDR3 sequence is CASSSGQLTDTQYF. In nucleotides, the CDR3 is TGCGCCAGCAGCTCCGGACAGCTCACAGATACGCAGTATTTT.

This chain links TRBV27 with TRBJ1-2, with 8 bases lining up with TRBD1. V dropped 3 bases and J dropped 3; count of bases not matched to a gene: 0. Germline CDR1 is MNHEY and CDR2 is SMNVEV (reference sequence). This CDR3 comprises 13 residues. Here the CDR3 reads CASSLDRDYGYTF. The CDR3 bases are TGTGCCAGCAGTTTGGACAGGGACTATGGCTACACCTTC.

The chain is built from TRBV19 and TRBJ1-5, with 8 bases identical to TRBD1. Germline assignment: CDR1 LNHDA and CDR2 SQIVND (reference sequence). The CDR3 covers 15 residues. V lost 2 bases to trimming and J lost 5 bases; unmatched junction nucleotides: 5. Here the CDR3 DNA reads TGTGCCAGTAGTATAAGCAGACAGGGGTATCAGCCCCAGCATTTT. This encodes CASSISRQGYQPQHF. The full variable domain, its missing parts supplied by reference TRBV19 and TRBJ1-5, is DGGITQSPKYLFRKEGQNVTLSCEQNLNHDAMYWYRQDPGQGLRLIYYSQIVNDFQKGDIAEGYSVSREKKESFPLTVTSAQKNPTAFYLCASSISRQGYQPQHFGDGTRLSIL.

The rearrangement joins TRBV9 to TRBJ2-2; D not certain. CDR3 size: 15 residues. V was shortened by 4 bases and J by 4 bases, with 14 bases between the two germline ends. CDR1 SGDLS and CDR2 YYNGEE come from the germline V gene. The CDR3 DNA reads TGTGCCAGCAGCTCCTTTCTAGTCAGCACCGGGGAGCTGTTTTTT. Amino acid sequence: CASSSFLVSTGELFF.

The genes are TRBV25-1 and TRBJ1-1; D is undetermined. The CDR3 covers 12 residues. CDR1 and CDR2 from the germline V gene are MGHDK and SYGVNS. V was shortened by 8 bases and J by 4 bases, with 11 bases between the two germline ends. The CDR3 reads CASSVQSTEAFF. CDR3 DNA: TGTGCCAGCTCGGTTCAGAGCACTGAAGCTTTCTTT.

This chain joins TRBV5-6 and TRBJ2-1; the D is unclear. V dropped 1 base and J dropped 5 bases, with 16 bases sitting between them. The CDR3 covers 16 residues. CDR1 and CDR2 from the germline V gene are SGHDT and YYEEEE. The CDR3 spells CASSLLTGQADNEQFF. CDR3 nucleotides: TGTGCCAGCAGCTTGTTAACTGGCCAAGCCGACAATGAGCAGTTCTTC.